The 15 T cell receptor beta chains below were found in one sample sequenced in a study of regulatory T cells in long-lasting Graves disease (dated by TCRdb to the early 2020s). The time point label corresponds to: newly diagnosed GD, antithyroid drugs for less than 3 months. For both TCR sequencing and RNA sequencing, RNA was extracted from PBMCs in TRIzol. Libraries were built with multiplex PCR. These reads were obtained on an Illumina HiSeq 4000. TCR beta libraries were built with iRepertoire HTBI primers and Arm-PCR amplification of CDR3 regions. The public reads were run again by TCRdb, first through fastp at Q25 and then through MiXCR, and only productive beta chains were kept. Every entry covers one CDR3 protein and lists the most common genes and DNA from its rows. This sample holds under 300,000 distinct CDR3 sequences; over 20% were observed only once. The ten largest make up more than 11% of the sample.

The sequenced sample was peripheral blood mononuclear cells (PBMCs), obtained at new diagnosis, from a patient treated with antithyroid drugs. The receptors here all came from a female donor with Graves disease.

This clonotype was observed at least ten times. This chain uses TRBV7-2 with TRBJ2-2; 9 positions match TRBD1. After removal of 5 bases from V and 7 bases from J, the junction contained 11 bases not matched to a gene. This CDR3 is built from 16 residues. The germline gives CDR1 SGHTA, CDR2 FQGNSA. CDR3 coding DNA: TGTGCCAGCAGCCTTACCGGGACAGGGAGCCACGGGGAGCTGTTTTTT. Its translation: CASSLTGTGSHGELFF.

This clonotype was counted once. This may stem from a read error, because a much larger clone lies one nucleotide away. The chain joins TRBV11-3 to TRBJ2-1; no definite D call. This CDR3 has 13 residues. Germline V gene data show CDR1 as SGHNT and CDR2 as YENEEA. V was trimmed by 4 bases and J by 7 bases, leaving 11 bases between them. The DNA of the CDR3 is TGTGCCAGCAGCTCAGATCTCAGGAATGAGCAGTTCTTC. It encodes CASSSDLRNEQFF.

This clonotype appeared many times. This rearrangement joins TRBV9 to TRBJ1-2; 11 positions match TRBD1. Germline V gene sequence: CDR1 SGDLS, CDR2 YYNGEE. This CDR3 region has 18 residues. V was pared by 5 bases and J by 0 bases, with 12 bases of the junction left unmatched. The CDR3 region has the DNA TGTGCCAGCAGTGAACTCGGGACAGGGGGTACAGCTAACTATGGCTACACCTTC. This translates into CASSELGTGGTANYGYTF.

The table lists this clonotype with a count of one. The chain links TRBV5-1 to TRBJ2-4, with D possibly matching TRBD2 (5 bases). The CDR3 sequence is 13 residues long. V shed 4 bases and J shed 6 bases, with 11 bases lying between them. Looked up from germline, CDR1 is SGHRS and CDR2 is YFSETQ. The CDR3 here is CASSGGWGNIQYF. The CDR3 nucleotides read TGCGCCAGCAGCGGCGGGTGGGGAAACATTCAGTACTTC.

There are many counts of this clonotype. The chain links TRBV18 to TRBJ1-5, with 10 bases aligning to TRBD1. This CDR3 comprises 15 residues. V lost 0 bases, J lost 5 bases, and 1 base stayed unmatched. Germline CDR1 is KGHSH and CDR2 is LQKENI. CDR3 region: CASSPPGQGHQPQHF. In DNA, the CDR3 is TGTGCCAGCTCACCACCGGGACAGGGGCATCAGCCCCAGCATTTT.

Remarks on this clonotype: A far larger clone is only one base removed, so a read error is likely. This chain links TRBV6-5 with TRBJ2-5; 9 nucleotides match TRBD2. V lost 4 bases, J lost 6 bases, and 9 bases stayed unmatched. Germline V gene data show CDR1 as MNHEY and CDR2 as SVGAGI. This CDR3 region has 15 residues. This CDR3 is CASSSASGRRKTQYF. CDR3 in DNA: TGTGCCAGCAGTTCAGCCAGCGGGAGGAGAAAGACCCAGTACTTC.

In its sample, this clonotype was seen many times. This chain joins TRBV12-3 or TRBV12-4 and TRBJ1-1, with D tentatively TRBD1 (6 bases). The CDR3 covers 13 residues. The germline V and J ends were trimmed by 7 bases and 5 bases, with 14 bases remaining between them. The CDR3, as DNA: TGTGCCAGCACCCGAGACAGGCGTACTGAAGCTTTCTTT. Its protein is CASTRDRRTEAFF.

This clonotype has ten or more counts. The V call is TRBV11-2, the J call TRBJ2-7; 8 bases agree with TRBD1. This CDR3 comprises 15 residues. Germline V lookup: CDR1 SGHAT, CDR2 FQNNGV. The ends lost 3 bases at V and 3 bases at J; junction bases unmatched: 7. In DNA form, the CDR3 reads TGTGCCAGCAGCTTCTCAGGGGGCGCTTACTACGAGCAGTACTTC. Its protein product is CASSFSGGAYYEQYF.

This clonotype was observed many times. The J gene is TRBJ2-5, the V gene TRBV12-3 or TRBV12-4; 12 bases fit TRBD2. The ends lost 6 bases at V and 2 bases at J; junction bases unmatched: 4. The CDR3 loop spans 15 amino acids. The CDR3 here is CASSRGLAGQETQYF. CDR3 in DNA: TGTGCCAGCAGCCGAGGACTAGCGGGACAAGAGACCCAGTACTTC.

This clonotype was recorded at least ten times. The J gene is TRBJ2-1, the V gene TRBV29-1; unclear D gene. The germline V gene has CDR1 SQVTM and CDR2 ANQGSEA. Trimming stripped 7 bases from V and 2 bases from J, with 6 bases between. The CDR3 length is 11 residues. This chain's CDR3 is CSASPYNEQFF. The CDR3, as DNA: TGCAGCGCCTCCCCCTACAATGAGCAGTTCTTC.

In its sample, this clonotype was seen once. A far larger clone is just one base off, so this is likely a read error. The chain joins TRBV5-8 to TRBJ2-1; 11 bases map to TRBD2. Germline V lookup: CDR1 SGHTS, CDR2 YDEGEE. This CDR3 has 18 amino acids. CDR3 sequence reads: CASSMARVGLAVYNEQFF. The CDR3 DNA reads TGCGCCAGCAGCATGGCTCGAGTGGGACTAGCGGTTTACAATGAGCAGTTCTTC.

In its sample, this clonotype was seen a few times. This chain uses TRBV7-8 with TRBJ1-6; D is unclear. The germline V and J ends were trimmed by 5 bases and 0 bases, with 14 bases remaining between them. CDR1 and CDR2 from the germline V gene are SGHVS and FQNEAQ. The CDR3 consists of 17 residues. The CDR3 nucleotides are TGTGCCAGCAGCCCTCGACAAGCCATCTCCTATAATTCACCCCTCCACTTT. Protein sequence: CASSPRQAISYNSPLHF.

This clonotype was observed many times. The gene calls are TRBV6-2 or TRBV6-3 and TRBJ2-1; D is unclear. The CDR3 runs 15 residues. Between the trimmed V and J ends, which lost 5 bases and 0 bases, there was a span of 11 bases. The germline CDR1 and CDR2 sequences are MNHEY and SVGEGT. The CDR3 protein is CASSPYVSSYNEQFF. In nucleotides, the CDR3 is TGTGCCAGCAGTCCCTACGTGAGCTCCTACAATGAGCAGTTCTTC.

This clonotype was counted only a few times. CDR3 DNA: TGTGCCAGCAGCTTAACCTCGGCTTCTGAGCAGTTCTTC. Its translation: CASSLTSASEQFF. The V call is TRBV7-3, the J call TRBJ2-1; D is unclear. Looked up from germline, CDR1 is SGHTA and CDR2 is FQGTGA. V was cut by 0 bases and J by 9 bases, with 9 bases left in between. This CDR3 region has 13 residues.

Many counts were recorded for this clonotype. The CDR3 reads CASSLGGILYEQYF. Here the CDR3 DNA reads TGTGCCAGCAGTTTAGGGGGAATCCTCTACGAGCAGTACTTC. The chain is built from TRBV12-3 or TRBV12-4 and TRBJ2-7; no clear D. The CDR3 has 14 amino acids. V lost 1 base and J 3 bases, leaving 10 bases between the germline ends.